The 15 T cell receptor beta chains given below trace back to one sample, sequenced in a study of blood T cell repertoires in COVID-19. TCRdb keeps only in-frame clones here, not all; method: immunoSEQ multiplex PCR. The sample comprises some 140,000 clones, approximately 77% of which are singletons, and more than 15% rests with the top ten. The specimen was peripheral blood. These receptor sequences come from a man older than 75 with acute or convalescent COVID-19.

The rearrangement joins TRBV4-1 to TRBJ2-1; 8 nucleotides agree with TRBD1. The junction had 12 bases not matched to a gene; V was cut back by 1 base and J by 4 bases. The CDR3 contains 18 residues. The germline gives CDR1 MGHRA, CDR2 YSYEKL. The CDR3 spells CASSQVRPRGRTYNEQFF. As DNA, the CDR3 is TGCGCCAGCAGCCAAGTCCGCCCCAGGGGGCGAACTTACAATGAGCAGTTCTTC.

This sequence joins TRBV4-2 and TRBJ2-7; unclear D gene. Germline CDR1 is LGHNA and CDR2 is YNFKEQ. The CDR3 has 15 amino acids. Trimming took 3 bases from V and 0 from J, leaving 12 bases between them. CDR3 bases: TGTGCCAGCAGCCAGAATCTATCCCCCTCCTACGAGCAGTACTTC. Protein: CASSQNLSPSYEQYF.

The J gene is TRBJ2-1, the V gene TRBV28; the D gene is possibly TRBD2 (6 bases). V was clipped by 9 bases and J by 0 bases, with 15 bases between them. CDR3 length: 15 amino acids. Germline loops: CDR1 MDHEN, CDR2 SYDVKM. The CDR3 sequence is CASLMGGYSYNEQFF. The CDR3, as DNA: TGTGCCAGTCTCATGGGGGGATACTCCTACAATGAGCAGTTCTTC. The entire variable domain, with the rest obtained from reference TRBV28 and TRBJ2-1, is as follows: DVKVTQSSRYLVKRTGEKVFLECVQDMDHENMFWYRQDPGLGLRLIYFSYDVKMKEKGDIPEGYSVSREKKERFSLILESASTNQTSMYLCASLMGGYSYNEQFFGPGTRLTVL.

This clone was detected a few times. This chain uses TRBV6-1 with TRBJ2-4; tentatively, D is TRBD1 (5 bases). Trimming cost V 0 bases and J 0 bases, with 18 bases left between them. This CDR3 spans 19 amino acids. CDR1 MNHNS and CDR2 SASEGT come from the germline V gene. The CDR3: CASSEAGDRASPAKNIQYF. CDR3 DNA: TGTGCCAGCAGTGAAGCGGGCGACAGAGCGTCTCCAGCCAAAAACATTCAGTACTTC.

In this sample, this clone turned up a few times. The chain joins TRBV27 to TRBJ2-3, with 14 bases fitting TRBD2. CDR1 and CDR2 from the germline V gene are MNHEY and SMNVEV (reference sequence). V gave up 3 bases and J gave up 5 bases; unmatched junction bases: 10. This CDR3 region has 18 residues. The CDR3 here is CASSFIRTSGGLKDTQYF. DNA of the CDR3: TGTGCCAGCAGTTTTATTCGGACTAGCGGGGGGTTGAAAGATACGCAGTATTTT.

The chain uses TRBV7-2 and TRBJ2-3, with 7 bases that match TRBD2. Per germline, CDR1 SGHTA and CDR2 FQGNSA. Trimming cost V 2 bases and J 9 bases; bases outside gene matches: 11. This CDR3 is built from 15 residues. Here the CDR3 DNA reads TGTGCCAGCAGCTTATCGATGACTAGCCCCCCGACGCAGTATTTT. Its protein is CASSLSMTSPPTQYF.

This CDR3 reads CASSPGLSTDTQYF. The CDR3 DNA is TGTGCCAGCAGCCCGGGACTAAGCACAGATACGCAGTATTTT. The V call is TRBV7-3, the J call TRBJ2-3; 7 bases match TRBD2. The CDR3 is made up of 14 amino acids. Looked up from germline, CDR1 is SGHTA and CDR2 is FQGTGA. Trimming at V came to 5 bases and at J to 0 bases, leaving 2 bases not matched to a gene.

The V call is TRBV21-1, the J call TRBJ1-4; the table names TRBD1, a call not compared with the DNA. TRBV21-1 is a recognized pseudogene. This CDR3 region has 13 residues. CDR3 bases: TGTGCCAGCAGCAAAGTTAGGGGGACGAAACTGTTTTTT. Translation: CASSKVRGTKLFF.

The CDR3: CATRPTTTLNTEAFF. CDR3 nucleotide sequence: TGTGCCACCAGGCCTACGACAACCTTGAACACTGAAGCTTTCTTT. J is TRBJ1-1 and V is TRBV10-3; no definite D call. This CDR3 is 15 amino acids long. Germline assignment: CDR1 ENHRY and CDR2 SYGVKD. V lost 10 bases and J 0 bases, leaving 18 bases between the germline ends.

The CDR3, as DNA: TGTGCCACCAGCAGAGGTCGAGCAGGGGACCAGCCCCAGCATTTT. It encodes CATSRGRAGDQPQHF. This chain uses TRBV15 with TRBJ1-5; D is perhaps TRBD1 (6 bases). This CDR3 contains 15 residues. With 1 base removed from V and 7 bases from J, the gap between germline ends came to 14 bases. In germline, CDR1 is LNHNV, CDR2 YYDKDF (reference sequence).

A word on this clone: The same CDR3 is also encoded by other DNA sequences in this sample. The chain employs TRBV3-1 (or the pseudogene TRBV3-2) and TRBJ1-5; no definite D call. Trimming took 1 base from V and 4 from J, leaving 5 bases between them. This CDR3 region has 13 residues. CDR1 and CDR2 from the germline V gene are LGHDT and YNNKEL (reference sequence). CDR3 nucleotide sequence: TGTGCCAGCAGCCAAGCCGGTAATCAGCCCCAGCATTTT. Translated: CASSQAGNQPQHF.

This clone was detected once. V is TRBV7-8 and J is TRBJ2-3; TRBD2 matches 7 bases. V dropped 6 bases and J dropped 3; count of bases not matched to a gene: 3. Looked up from germline, CDR1 is SGHVS and CDR2 is FQNEAQ. This CDR3 spans 13 amino acids. The CDR3 sequence is CASSGGVTDTQYF. The DNA for the CDR3 is TGTGCCAGCAGTGGGGGGGTAACAGATACGCAGTATTTT.

This chain connects TRBV14 to TRBJ2-5; weak D call: TRBD2 (6 bases). The V gene's germline CDR1 is SGHDN and CDR2 FVKESK. V lost 5 bases and J 4 bases, leaving 23 bases between the germline ends. The CDR3 sequence is 17 residues long. CDR3 in amino acids: CASSSSPTRPLRETQYF. The CDR3 DNA is TGTGCCAGCAGCTCTTCGCCGACTAGACCGCTTAGAGAGACCCAGTACTTC.

The J gene is TRBJ1-1, the V gene TRBV9; D remains ambiguous. The CDR3 has 15 residues. Trimming shortened V by 4 bases and J by 0 bases, and 13 bases separated the two germline ends. Germline V gene sequence: CDR1 SGDLS, CDR2 YYNGEE. The CDR3 coding sequence is TGTGCCAGCAGCCCGAACGAGGCGGTGAACACTGAAGCTTTCTTT. The encoded protein is CASSPNEAVNTEAFF. Together with reference TRBV9 and TRBJ1-1, the CDR3 gives the full variable domain: DSGVTQTPKHLITATGQRVTLRCSPRSGDLSVYWYQQSLDQGLQFLIQYYNGEERAKGNILERFSAQQFPDLHSELNLSSLELGDSALYFCASSPNEAVNTEAFFGQGTRLTVV.

This clone was detected only once. CDR3 residues: CASSFRQGQGTQYF. In DNA form, the CDR3 reads TGTGCCAGCAGCTTTCGACAGGGACAAGGTACGCAGTATTTT. The V and J genes are TRBV5-6 and TRBJ2-3, with 7 bases that match TRBD1. The J segment lost 8 bases and the V segment lost 2 bases, leaving 8 bases of the junction unmatched. Germline V lookup: CDR1 SGHDT, CDR2 YYEEEE. The CDR3 contains 14 residues.